This passage covers 29 T cell receptor beta chains from one sample sequenced in a study of early T cells in non-severe SARS-CoV-2 infection. TCRdb re-derived calls from the 5' RACE reads in MiXCR, one entry per CDR3 protein. The data show around 58,000 distinct CDR3 sequences, 14% to 15% seen once. This specimen consisted of whole blood, obtained at baseline. Every receptor here comes from an adult who was a healthcare worker with PCR-confirmed SARS-CoV-2 infection or an uninfected control (not recorded which).

The chain couples TRBV7-9 to TRBJ2-1; tentative D call: TRBD1 (7 bases). The V end lost 5 bases, the J end lost 5 bases, and 13 bases lay between the germline ends. In germline, CDR1 is SEHNR, CDR2 FQNEAQ (reference sequence). The CDR3 totals 14 residues. CDR3 protein: CASSPRDRNNEQFF. In DNA, the CDR3 is TGTGCCAGCAGCCCGCGGGACAGAAACAATGAGCAGTTCTTC.

The rearrangement joins TRBV12-3 or TRBV12-4 to TRBJ2-3, with 8 bases fitting TRBD1. The CDR3 is made up of 14 amino acids. V shed 6 bases, J shed 0 bases, and the junction held 2 bases outside the gene matches. The DNA of the CDR3 is TGTGCCAGCAGATGGACAGGGAGCACAGATACGCAGTATTTT. Protein sequence: CASRWTGSTDTQYF.

This clonotype appeared many times. The chain carries TRBV7-7 and TRBJ2-2; 7 bases line up with TRBD1. V lost 4 bases and J lost 4; bases outside the gene matches: 3. The CDR3 consists of 14 residues. The V gene's germline CDR1 is SSHAT and CDR2 FNYEAQ (reference sequence). The DNA for the CDR3 is TGTGCCAGCAGCTCGGACAGGATCACCGGGGAGCTGTTTTTT. Protein: CASSSDRITGELFF. Supplemented by reference TRBV7-7 and TRBJ2-2, the full variable domain reads GAGVSQSPRYKVTKRGQDVTLRCDPISSHATLYWYQQALGQGPEFLTYFNYEAQPDKSGLPSDRFSAERPEGSISTLTIQRTEQRDSAMYRCASSSDRITGELFFGEGSRLTVL.

Only a few counts were recorded for this clonotype. The chain combines TRBV20-1 with TRBJ2-7, with 11 nucleotides matching TRBD2. The CDR3 has 15 residues. In germline, CDR1 is DFQATT, CDR2 SNEGSKA (reference sequence). J was trimmed by 7 bases and V by 5 bases; bases with no gene match: 13. Here the CDR3 reads CSAPIPSGRLGEQYF. Here the CDR3 DNA reads TGCAGTGCTCCCATTCCTAGCGGGAGGCTTGGGGAGCAGTACTTC.

This clonotype was detected many times. This rearrangement joins TRBV19 to TRBJ2-1; 7 positions match TRBD2. The CDR3 sequence is 15 residues long. V was clipped by 0 bases and J by 9 bases; unmatched bases: 8. The germline CDR1 and CDR2 sequences are LNHDA and SQIVND (reference sequence). This CDR3 reads CASSIDRLARSEQFF. The CDR3 bases are TGTGCCAGTAGTATAGACCGACTAGCCCGGAGTGAGCAGTTCTTC.

The chain has TRBV19 and TRBJ2-3, with D possibly matching TRBD1 (6 bases). With 10 bases removed from V and 6 bases from J, the gap between germline ends came to 20 bases. Germline assignment: CDR1 LNHDA and CDR2 SQIVND (reference sequence). CDR3 length: 14 residues. This chain's CDR3 is CATKQGQVVDTQYF. CDR3 DNA: TGTGCCACTAAACAGGGACAAGTTGTGGATACGCAGTATTTT.

This clonotype was seen a few times. The rearrangement uses TRBV7-9 and TRBJ2-1; 7 bases map to TRBD2. Germline loops: CDR1 SEHNR, CDR2 FQNEAQ (reference sequence). This CDR3 has 13 residues. Trimming cost V 2 bases and J 10 bases; bases outside gene matches: 5. The CDR3 sequence: CASSLSEREEQFF. The CDR3 DNA is TGTGCCAGCAGCTTATCCGAGCGGGAAGAGCAGTTCTTC.

This clonotype came up a few times. The V call is TRBV6-5, the J call TRBJ2-5; a possible D gene is TRBD1 (5 bases). V gave up 4 bases and J gave up 1 base, with 10 bases separating them. Germline CDR1 reads MNHEY; CDR2 reads SVGAGI. This CDR3 has 14 residues. CDR3 in DNA: TGTGCCAGCAGTTCTCAGGGCTCCCAAGAGACCCAGTACTTC. Residues: CASSSQGSQETQYF.

This clonotype was found many times. V gene TRBV4-1 combines with J gene TRBJ1-5; 7 bases align to TRBD1. The CDR3 runs 15 residues. Losses at the gene ends were 4 bases for V and 1 base for J; bases not matched to a gene: 4. The germline CDR1 and CDR2 sequences are MGHRA and YSYEKL. The CDR3 bases are TGCGCCAGCAGCCTATCGGGACAGAGCAATCAGCCCCAGCATTTT. It yields the protein CASSLSGQSNQPQHF.

This clonotype was seen repeatedly, ten times or more. The chain couples TRBV5-1 to TRBJ2-5; D may be TRBD1 (5 bases). Trimming stripped 0 bases from V and 1 base from J, with 7 bases between. The CDR3 loop spans 14 amino acids. Germline lookup yields CDR1 SGHRS and CDR2 YFSETQ. The CDR3 sequence: CASSLARVQETQYF. The CDR3 DNA follows: TGCGCCAGCAGCTTGGCCAGGGTCCAAGAGACCCAGTACTTC.

Only a few counts were recorded for this clonotype. J is TRBJ1-1 and V is TRBV5-1; perhaps TRBD1 as D (5 bases). Germline assignment: CDR1 SGHRS and CDR2 YFSETQ. The V end was cut by 4 bases, the J end by 2 bases, with 9 bases between. CDR3 size: 13 residues. CDR3 amino acids: CASSTGVNTEAFF. The CDR3 nucleotides read TGCGCCAGCAGCACGGGGGTCAACACTGAAGCTTTCTTT.

The chain combines TRBV7-6 with TRBJ2-5; no firm D call. Looked up from germline, CDR1 is SGHVS and CDR2 is FNYEAQ. The CDR3 extends over 13 amino acids. V gave up 3 bases and J gave up 4 bases, with 9 bases separating them. CDR3 bases: TGTGCCAGCAGCTTGACATCGCCAGAGACCCAGTACTTC. Translated, it gives CASSLTSPETQYF.

The chain combines TRBV12-3 or TRBV12-4 with TRBJ2-2; D uncertain. With 3 bases removed from V and 2 bases from J, the gap between germline ends came to 10 bases. The CDR3 loop spans 15 amino acids. DNA of the CDR3: TGTGCCAGCAGTTTGCGTGGGGTAAACACCGGGGAGCTGTTTTTT. Residues: CASSLRGVNTGELFF.

This clonotype has at least ten counts. The gene calls are TRBV10-2 and TRBJ1-3; D gene unclear. CDR3 size: 13 residues. Germline CDR1 WSHSY, CDR2 SAAADI. V was clipped by 5 bases and J by 0 bases, with 5 bases between them. CDR3 loop: CASSWDSGNTIYF. CDR3 sequence (DNA): TGCGCCAGCAGTTGGGACTCTGGAAACACCATATATTTT.

This clonotype showed up just a few times. The V call is TRBV9, the J call TRBJ1-5; D unclear. The CDR3 length is 15 residues. CDR1 and CDR2 from the germline V gene are SGDLS and YYNGEE. With 0 bases removed from V and 0 bases from J, the gap between germline ends came to 7 bases. DNA for the CDR3: TGTGCCAGCAGCGTAGATGGCTATAGCAATCAGCCCCAGCATTTT. This translates into CASSVDGYSNQPQHF.

V usage is TRBV5-6 and J usage is TRBJ2-7; D is unresolved. V lost 5 bases, J lost 0 bases, and 9 bases lay in between. The germline V gene has CDR1 SGHDT and CDR2 YYEEEE. The CDR3 has 13 residues. CDR3 region: CASSSGHSYEQYF. The CDR3 bases are TGTGCCAGCAGTTCGGGCCACTCCTACGAGCAGTACTTC.

The chain has TRBV3-1 and TRBJ1-6, with TRBD1 identical over 9 bases. This CDR3 region has 15 residues. The V gene end was trimmed by 0 bases and the J gene end by 9 bases; junction bases not matched to a gene: 3. Germline values: CDR1 LGHDT, CDR2 YNNKEL (reference sequence). CDR3 bases: TGTGCCAGCAGCCAAGAGGGACAGGGTAGTTCACCCCTCCACTTT. Its translation: CASSQEGQGSSPLHF.

This chain links TRBV21-1 with TRBJ2-7; TRBD2 reflects the table's D call only, with no check against the DNA. TRBV21-1 is tagged as a pseudogene. This CDR3 region has 17 residues. The chain's CDR3 is CASSKTGLAGARYEQYF. The CDR3, as DNA: TGTGCCAGCAGCAAAACCGGACTAGCGGGAGCCCGCTACGAGCAGTACTTC.

This clonotype showed up just a few times. The CDR3 loop reads CASSLSSTDTQYF. The CDR3 coding sequence is TGTGCCAGCAGCTTATCCAGCACAGATACGCAGTATTTT. This chain links TRBV7-3 with TRBJ2-3; D gene uncertain. Deletions cut 2 bases from V and 0 bases from J, with 3 bases between. CDR3 size: 13 residues. CDR1 and CDR2 from the germline V gene are SGHTA and FQGTGA.

This clonotype was seen more than once but under ten times. The genes are TRBV2 and TRBJ2-7; D tentatively fits TRBD1 or TRBD2 (6 bases each). The germline gives CDR1 SNHLY, CDR2 FYNNEI. The V end was cut by 2 bases, the J end by 2 bases, with 13 bases between. CDR3 length: 15 amino acids. Here the CDR3 reads CASSELGAGPYEQYF. The CDR3 DNA follows: TGTGCCAGCAGTGAACTGGGGGCGGGGCCCTACGAGCAGTACTTC.

This clonotype was detected many times. This chain joins TRBV6-1 and TRBJ2-1; D may match TRBD1 or TRBD2 (5 bases each). The CDR3 covers 13 residues. Trimming cost V 7 bases and J 0 bases, with 7 bases left between them. Germline values: CDR1 MNHNS, CDR2 SASEGT. The CDR3 reads CASKGSSYNEQFF. The CDR3 DNA reads TGTGCCAGCAAGGGGAGCTCCTACAATGAGCAGTTCTTC.

This clonotype was counted between two and nine times. The V call is TRBV5-1, the J call TRBJ2-2; 8 nucleotides agree with TRBD1. CDR1 and CDR2 from the germline V gene are SGHRS and YFSETQ. V was clipped by 7 bases and J by 4 bases; unmatched bases: 9. This CDR3 is built from 15 residues. The chain's CDR3 is CASFLDRVATGELFF. DNA for the CDR3: TGCGCCAGCTTTCTGGACAGGGTCGCCACCGGGGAGCTGTTTTTT.

This clonotype turned up a few times. This chain uses TRBV9 with TRBJ2-1; D is perhaps TRBD1 or TRBD2 (5 bases each). The CDR3 runs to 16 residues. V lost 4 bases, J lost 10 bases, and 24 bases lay in between. Looked up from germline, CDR1 is SGDLS and CDR2 is YYNGEE. The CDR3 loop reads CASSTRGLPSLKEQFF. CDR3 coding DNA: TGTGCCAGCAGCACCCGGGGCCTTCCCTCACTAAAAGAGCAGTTCTTC.

J is TRBJ2-7 and V is TRBV6-2 or TRBV6-3, with 13 bases that match TRBD2. Germline V gene lookup returns CDR1 MNHEY and CDR2 SVGEGT. The CDR3 is 17 amino acids. V was clipped by 4 bases and J by 1 base; unmatched bases: 7. The CDR3 sequence: CASSSTSGLAGSYEQYF. The CDR3 nucleotides are TGTGCCAGCAGTTCAACGTCGGGACTAGCGGGGTCCTACGAGCAGTACTTC.

There are many counts of this clonotype. For the CDR3, the DNA is TGTGCCAGCAGTCAGCCAGGAGTGCAGCCCCAGCATTTT. Encoded protein: CASSQPGVQPQHF. The V call is TRBV6-6, the J call TRBJ1-5; D is ambiguous. V was clipped by 5 bases and J by 7 bases, with 12 bases between them. This CDR3 contains 13 residues. CDR1 is MNHNY and CDR2 is SVGAGI in the germline V gene (reference sequence).

The chain employs TRBV4-1 and TRBJ2-1; D gene unclear. The V end lost 0 bases, the J end lost 10 bases, and 10 bases lay between the germline ends. Germline V gene lookup returns CDR1 MGHRA and CDR2 YSYEKL. The CDR3 length is 13 residues. Here the CDR3 reads CASSQEGYREQFF. CDR3 nucleotides: TGCGCCAGCAGCCAAGAAGGCTACCGAGAGCAGTTCTTC.

As for this clonotype: An end of the junction does not agree with germline; a read error may underlie this. The chain has TRBV27 and TRBJ1-6; no firm D call. Germline assignment: CDR1 MNHEY and CDR2 SMNVEV (reference sequence). This CDR3 region has 13 residues. Here the CDR3 DNA reads TGTACCAGCAGTTTCCAGTATAATTCACCCCTCCACTTT. It yields the protein CTSSFQYNSPLHF.

This clonotype was seen a handful of times. The chain uses TRBV2 and TRBJ2-7, with 8 bases lining up with TRBD2. The CDR3 runs 14 residues. J was trimmed by 3 bases and V by 4 bases; bases with no gene match: 5. Germline CDR1 SNHLY, CDR2 FYNNEI. The DNA for the CDR3 is TGTGCCAGCAGTGGTGCGGGGGGACTCTACGAGCAGTACTTC. Its translation: CASSGAGGLYEQYF.

This clonotype was counted a few times. This chain uses TRBV5-1 with TRBJ1-5, with TRBD1 matching 8 bases. The V gene end was trimmed by 4 bases and the J gene end by 2 bases; junction bases not matched to a gene: 8. The germline V gene has CDR1 SGHRS and CDR2 YFSETQ. The CDR3 is 16 amino acids. The CDR3 DNA reads TGCGCCAGCAGCGGGCTGACAGGGGCCGGCAATCAGCCCCAGCATTTT. Protein product: CASSGLTGAGNQPQHF.